The present entry profiles one T cell receptor (beta chain) with its context. Its antigen remains unidentified. TCRB transcripts that were expressed got sequenced, as all of the isolated RNA had been reverse transcribed. Data came from immunoSEQ multiplex PCR; TCRdb stores just in-frame clones and leaves some out. The table shows 150,000 to 200,000 clones, with roughly 59% occurring only once. CD45RO/CCR7/CD25/CD127/CD95/CD27 staining was used to isolate CD4+ naive, central memory, regulatory and stem cell-like memory cells by sorting. The data stem from a study of beta chain features in type 1 diabetes. Points from the study as a whole: Researchers cautioned that cDNA sequencing could over-represent cells with high TCR expression. Type 1 diabetes patients had moderately but significantly shorter TCRB CDR3s in all four CD4+ subsets.

The CDR3 is 16 amino acids. Germline assignment: CDR1 MNHNS and CDR2 SASEGT. Trimming cost V 4 bases and J 0 bases, with 13 bases left between them. The rearrangement uses TRBV6-1 and TRBJ2-4; D not resolved. The receptor comes from a man aged 25 to 45 with type 1 diabetes. Sequenced input: naive CD4+ T cells from blood. Here the CDR3 reads CASSARPSEAKNIQYF. In DNA form, the CDR3 reads TGTGCCAGCAGTGCTCGGCCTAGTGAAGCCAAAAACATTCAGTACTTC.